This T cell receptor (beta chain) derives from a study of cytomegalovirus exposure and HLA in healthy donors. Study-level results: The authors listed roughly 150 TCR beta chains as cytomegalovirus-associated. Several of the most significant clusters appeared linked to common viral pathogens, based on a later analysis. Relative to the approximately 660-donor mean, N-insertions were reportedly fewer in an Asian-associated ancestry cluster in a later analysis. The authors later linked a missense DCLRE1C variant to TCR beta V- and J-gene trimming.

Comment on this clone: Antigen: not known.

CDR3 length equals 16 residues. Germline-derived CDR1 and CDR2 are LGHNA and YNFKEQ. V lost 1 base, J lost 7 bases, and 6 bases stayed unmatched. PCR primers comprised 60 Vbeta and 13 Jbeta primers. Clones were read by immunoSEQ multiplex PCR, and TCRdb kept only the in-frame ones, dropping some. The table shows approximately 210,000 clones, with around 81% occurring only once. The sample comprised PBMCs. The V gene is TRBV4-2, the J gene TRBJ1-4, with 10 bases aligning to TRBD1. This clonotype originated in a woman aged 45-65 years in good health and CMV-seropositive. CDR3 in amino acids: CASSQAPRDRGEKLFF. CDR3 sequence (DNA): TGTGCCAGCAGCCAAGCACCTAGGGACAGGGGTGAAAAACTGTTTTTT.